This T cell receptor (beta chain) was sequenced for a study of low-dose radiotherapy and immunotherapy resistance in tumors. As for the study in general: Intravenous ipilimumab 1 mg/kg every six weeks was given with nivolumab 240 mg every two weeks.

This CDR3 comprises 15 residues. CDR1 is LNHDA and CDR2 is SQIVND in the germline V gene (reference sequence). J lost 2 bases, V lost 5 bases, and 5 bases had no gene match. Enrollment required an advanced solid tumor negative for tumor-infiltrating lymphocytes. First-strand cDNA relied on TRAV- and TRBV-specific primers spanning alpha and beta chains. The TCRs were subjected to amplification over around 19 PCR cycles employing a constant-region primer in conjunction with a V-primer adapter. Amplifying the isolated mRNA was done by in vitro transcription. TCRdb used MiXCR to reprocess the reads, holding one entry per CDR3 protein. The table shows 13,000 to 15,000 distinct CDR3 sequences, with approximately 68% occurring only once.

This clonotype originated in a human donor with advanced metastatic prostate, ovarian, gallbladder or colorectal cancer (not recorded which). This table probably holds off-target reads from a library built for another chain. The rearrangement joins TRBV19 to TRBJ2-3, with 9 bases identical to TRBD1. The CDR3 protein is CASSRTGAHTDTQYF. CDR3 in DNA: TGTGCCAGTAGTCGGACAGGGGCACACACAGATACGCAGTATTTT.